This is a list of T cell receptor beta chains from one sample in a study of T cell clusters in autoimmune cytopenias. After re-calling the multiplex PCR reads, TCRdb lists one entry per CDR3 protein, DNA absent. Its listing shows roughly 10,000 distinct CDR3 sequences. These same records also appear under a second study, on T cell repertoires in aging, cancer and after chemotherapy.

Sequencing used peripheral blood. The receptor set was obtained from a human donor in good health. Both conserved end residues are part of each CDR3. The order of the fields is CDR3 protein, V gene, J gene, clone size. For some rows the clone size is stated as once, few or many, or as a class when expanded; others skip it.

CDR3aa: CASSPGTGATYEQYF
v_gene: TRBV7-2
j_gene: TRBJ2-7
abundance: medium-sized

CDR3aa: CASSHTGDSYEQYF
v_gene: TRBV5-1
j_gene: TRBJ2-7
abundance: NA

CDR3aa: CASKGIETQYF
v_gene: TRBV12-3/TRBV12-4
j_gene: TRBJ2-5
abundance: NA

CDR3aa: CASSIRGTQYEQYF
v_gene: TRBV19
j_gene: TRBJ2-7
abundance: medium-sized

CDR3aa: CASTRKTGHNEQFF
v_gene: TRBV5-1
j_gene: TRBJ2-1
abundance: NA

CDR3aa: CASSQEVLGLAGADTQYF
v_gene: TRBV14
j_gene: TRBJ2-3
abundance: NA

CDR3aa: CASSQELNTGELFF
v_gene: TRBV4-3
j_gene: TRBJ2-2
abundance: NA

CDR3aa: CASSQESGLNNEQFF
v_gene: TRBV4-2
j_gene: TRBJ2-1
abundance: NA

CDR3aa: CASSKRQGSNNSPLHF
v_gene: TRBV6-2/TRBV6-3
j_gene: TRBJ1-6
abundance: NA

CDR3aa: CASSDSNRGGRNTQYF
v_gene: TRBV6-4
j_gene: TRBJ2-3
abundance: NA

CDR3aa: CASSLMGTDQPQHF
v_gene: TRBV5-1
j_gene: TRBJ1-5
abundance: NA

CDR3aa: CSARVGVAGGRLGEQYF
v_gene: TRBV20-1
j_gene: TRBJ2-7
abundance: NA

CDR3aa: CASSVEGSYNEQFF
v_gene: TRBV9
j_gene: TRBJ2-1
abundance: NA

CDR3aa: CASSFPTDTQYF
v_gene: TRBV5-4
j_gene: TRBJ2-3
abundance: NA

CDR3aa: CASRPREGTLIEKLFF
v_gene: TRBV6-6
j_gene: TRBJ1-4
abundance: medium-sized

CDR3aa: CSVEGTGTYEQYF
v_gene: TRBV29-1
j_gene: TRBJ2-7
abundance: medium-sized

CDR3aa: CASSPEASVRETQYF
v_gene: TRBV5-1
j_gene: TRBJ2-5
abundance: NA

CDR3aa: CASSSPGQTLTDTQYF
v_gene: TRBV7-9
j_gene: TRBJ2-3
abundance: NA

CDR3aa: CSARGSGGAVDTQYF
v_gene: TRBV20-1
j_gene: TRBJ2-3
abundance: NA

CDR3aa: CSARGGLRGQGAWYIQYF
v_gene: TRBV20-1
j_gene: TRBJ2-4
abundance: NA

CDR3aa: CASSVLSGGADTQYF
v_gene: TRBV5-5
j_gene: TRBJ2-3
abundance: NA

CDR3aa: CASSLIRASYEQYF
v_gene: TRBV7-2
j_gene: TRBJ2-7
abundance: medium-sized

CDR3aa: CASSLRWWGDTEAFF
v_gene: TRBV5-1
j_gene: TRBJ1-1
abundance: NA

CDR3aa: CASSLTGGDTEAFF
v_gene: TRBV5-1
j_gene: TRBJ1-1
abundance: NA

CDR3aa: CASSLDGQRSNQPQHF
v_gene: TRBV7-2
j_gene: TRBJ1-5
abundance: NA

CDR3aa: CSVDTGQTMNTEAFF
v_gene: TRBV29-1
j_gene: TRBJ1-1
abundance: medium-sized

CDR3aa: CASSYSLVGQIEAFF
v_gene: TRBV6-5
j_gene: TRBJ1-1
abundance: NA

CDR3aa: CASSQMSLVNIQYF
v_gene: TRBV6-2/TRBV6-3
j_gene: TRBJ2-4
abundance: NA

CDR3aa: CASTLWGDGELFF
v_gene: TRBV6-1
j_gene: TRBJ2-2
abundance: NA

CDR3aa: CASSIQGIFSGANVLTF
v_gene: TRBV19
j_gene: TRBJ2-6
abundance: medium-sized

CDR3aa: CASSPPDRGYGYTF
v_gene: TRBV5-1
j_gene: TRBJ1-2
abundance: NA

CDR3aa: CASILNPMAFF
v_gene: TRBV21-1
j_gene: TRBJ1-1
abundance: NA

CDR3aa: CASSPRDRETDTQYF
v_gene: TRBV6-4
j_gene: TRBJ2-3
abundance: NA

CDR3aa: CASSPTQNTEAFF
v_gene: TRBV18
j_gene: TRBJ1-1
abundance: medium-sized

CDR3aa: CASTPDYNEQFF
v_gene: TRBV6-1
j_gene: TRBJ2-1
abundance: medium-sized

CDR3aa: CASSLEGRQDEQYF
v_gene: TRBV12-3/TRBV12-4
j_gene: TRBJ2-7
abundance: NA

CDR3aa: CAWTMTSGGETQYF
v_gene: TRBV30
j_gene: TRBJ2-5
abundance: medium-sized

CDR3aa: CASSLPRDLLTNYGYTF
v_gene: TRBV5-1
j_gene: TRBJ1-2
abundance: NA

CDR3aa: CASSLRQGFQETQYF
v_gene: TRBV7-3
j_gene: TRBJ2-5
abundance: medium-sized

CDR3aa: CAISEDRGGSQPQHF
v_gene: TRBV10-3
j_gene: TRBJ1-5
abundance: NA

CDR3aa: CASSYVSSSPKNIQYF
v_gene: TRBV12-3/TRBV12-4
j_gene: TRBJ2-4
abundance: NA

CDR3aa: CATRLTANSYEQYF
v_gene: TRBV15
j_gene: TRBJ2-7
abundance: NA

CDR3aa: CASSLRVRDKVNNEQFF
v_gene: TRBV27
j_gene: TRBJ2-1
abundance: NA

CDR3aa: CASSLADRYEQYF
v_gene: TRBV7-6
j_gene: TRBJ2-7
abundance: medium-sized